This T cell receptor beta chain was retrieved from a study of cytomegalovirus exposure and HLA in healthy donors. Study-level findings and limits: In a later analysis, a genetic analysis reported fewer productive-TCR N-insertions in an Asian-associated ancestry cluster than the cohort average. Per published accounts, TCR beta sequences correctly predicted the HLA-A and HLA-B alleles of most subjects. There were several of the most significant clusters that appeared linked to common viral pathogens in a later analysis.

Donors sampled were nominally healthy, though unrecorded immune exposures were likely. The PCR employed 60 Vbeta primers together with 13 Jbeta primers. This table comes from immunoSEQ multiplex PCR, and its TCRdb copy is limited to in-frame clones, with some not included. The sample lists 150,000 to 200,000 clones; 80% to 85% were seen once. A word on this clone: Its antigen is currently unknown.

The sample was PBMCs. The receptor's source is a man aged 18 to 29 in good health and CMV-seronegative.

The CDR3 DNA reads as TGTGCCAGCAGTGCCAAGTACGAGCAGTACTTC. Translating gives CASSAKYEQYF. V is TRBV2 and J is TRBJ2-5; D gene ambiguous. Gene TRBJ2-7 matches the end of the DNA better, so the J call may be wrong. CDR3 length: 11 residues. Germline-derived CDR1 and CDR2 are SNHLY and FYNNEI.